What follows are 24 T cell receptor beta chains derived from one specimen sequenced in a study of CD8 T cells in Susac syndrome. Roughly 0.45 to 1 ug RNA was reverse transcribed with random hexamers. TCRdb processed the immunoSEQ multiplex PCR reads anew with MiXCR; each CDR3 protein has one entry. The sample consists of 200,000 to 250,000 distinct CDR3 sequences, 80% to 95% of them appearing once. Sequenced sample: CD8+ T cells from PBMCs. The receptors were sampled from a human donor with multiple sclerosis.

For this clonotype: At one boundary the junction diverges from the germline segment, which might be a read error. This chain joins TRBV6-2 or TRBV6-3 and TRBJ1-1, with D tentatively TRBD1 (5 bases). This CDR3 region has 15 residues. CDR1 and CDR2 from the germline V gene are MNHEY and SVGEGT. CDR3 bases: TGTGCCGGCAGTCTTTTTGGCGAGAGGGGTCTGGAAGCTTTCTTT. Protein sequence: CAGSLFGERGLEAFF.

The chain joins TRBV30 to TRBJ2-1, with TRBD2 matching over 8 bases. CDR1 and CDR2 (germline): GTSNPN, SVGIG (reference sequence). The CDR3 totals 15 residues. Germline trimming cut 2 bases from V and 4 bases from J; bases unmatched to any gene: 7. The chain's CDR3 is CAWSPSSGPYNEQFF. The CDR3 nucleotides are TGTGCCTGGAGTCCGTCTAGCGGGCCATACAATGAGCAGTTCTTC. The full variable domain, with the rest looked up from reference TRBV30 and TRBJ2-1, is SQTIHQWPATLVQPVGSPLSLECTVEGTSNPNLYWYRQAAGRGLQLLFYSVGIGQISSEVPQNLSASRPQDRQFILSSKKLLLSDSGFYLCAWSPSSGPYNEQFFGPGTRLTVL.

This chain uses TRBV12-3 or TRBV12-4 with TRBJ2-5; D unresolved. The V and J ends lost 5 bases and 6 bases respectively, with 13 bases between them. This CDR3 contains 13 residues. CDR3 nucleotides: TGTGCCAGCAGTCCCGGACCCTCAAAGACCCAGTACTTC. Protein: CASSPGPSKTQYF.

DNA of the CDR3: TGTGCCAGCAGATTCGGGACAGGGGACTACGAGCAGTACTTC. Translation: CASRFGTGDYEQYF. V usage is TRBV7-9 and J usage is TRBJ2-7, with 10 nucleotides matching TRBD1. J lost 3 bases, V lost 6 bases, and 5 bases had no gene match. The germline V gene encodes CDR1 SEHNR and CDR2 FQNEAQ (reference sequence). CDR3 length equals 14 residues.

This clonotype was found once. This chain links TRBV7-9 with TRBJ2-1, with 9 bases that match TRBD2. CDR3 length: 15 residues. Trimming removed 4 bases from V and 5 bases from J; junction bases left unmatched: 6. Germline V CDR1 and CDR2: SEHNR, FQNEAQ (reference sequence). The CDR3 loop is CASSSLAGLNNEQFF. Written as DNA, the CDR3 is TGTGCCAGCAGCTCTCTAGCGGGGCTGAACAATGAGCAGTTCTTC.

The J gene is TRBJ2-3, the V gene TRBV12-3 or TRBV12-4; D not resolved. This CDR3 has 14 amino acids. V was cut by 1 base and J by 3 bases, with 8 bases left in between. The CDR3 DNA follows: TGTGCCAGCAGTTTAGGGGTAGAGACAGATACGCAGTATTTT. Translated, it gives CASSLGVETDTQYF.

The chain links TRBV27 to TRBJ1-6; TRBD1 might be the D (6 bases). CDR1 is MNHEY and CDR2 is SMNVEV in the germline V gene (reference sequence). The length of the CDR3 is 15 residues. V was shortened by 3 bases and J by 3 bases, with 9 bases between the two germline ends. This chain's CDR3 is CASSFQGGYNSPLHF. The CDR3 coding sequence is TGTGCCAGCAGTTTCCAAGGGGGCTATAATTCACCCCTCCACTTT.

The V gene is TRBV20-1, the J gene TRBJ2-3, with a possible D match to TRBD2 (5 bases). V lost 6 bases and J 7 bases, leaving 23 bases between the germline ends. The CDR3 covers 15 residues. Germline CDR1 is DFQATT and CDR2 is SNEGSKA (reference sequence). The CDR3 loop reads CSARVLTTLQNTQYF. CDR3 sequence (DNA): TGCAGTGCGAGGGTCCTCACAACCCTACAGAATACGCAGTATTTT.

The chain carries TRBV10-2 and TRBJ1-2; 9 bases are shared with TRBD1. Germline V lookup: CDR1 WSHSY, CDR2 SAAADI. Unmatched junction bases numbered 7, after V lost 2 bases and J lost 6 bases. This CDR3 has 15 residues. The CDR3 DNA is TGCGCCAGCAGTGAGGGAACAGGGGGCGCGCATGGCTACACCTTC. Translation: CASSEGTGGAHGYTF.

The chain has TRBV4-2 and TRBJ2-7; maybe TRBD2 (6 bases). Germline V gene data show CDR1 as LGHNA and CDR2 as YNFKEQ. V lost 3 bases and J 4 bases, leaving 16 bases between the germline ends. CDR3 length equals 15 residues. CDR3 DNA: TGTGCCAGCAGCCAGGGCCAAGGCGGGACTTACGAGCAGTACTTC. This sequence encodes CASSQGQGGTYEQYF.

This clonotype was observed a single time. Its ends do not fully match the called genes, so a read error is possible. V is TRBV3-1 and J is TRBJ2-3; possibly TRBD2 for D (5 bases). Germline V CDR1 and CDR2: LGHDT, YNNKEL (reference sequence). CDR3 size: 16 residues. CDR3 residues: CASSPKLPGSTNTQYF. The CDR3 bases are TGTGCCAGCAGCCCCAAGCTTCCGGGGAGCACAAATACGCAGTATTTT.

The CDR3 bases are TGTGCCATCAGAAAGGACAGTCGGGACTACACCTTC. Amino acid sequence: CAIRKDSRDYTF. V usage is TRBV10-3 and J usage is TRBJ1-2; TRBD1 is a possible D gene (6 bases). The CDR3 is 12 residues long. Germline V gene lookup returns CDR1 ENHRY and CDR2 SYGVKD. Trimming removed 6 bases at V and 10 bases at J, with 15 bases between.

The rearrangement links TRBV7-9 to TRBJ1-3, with 12 bases lining up with TRBD1. The junction had 3 bases not matched to a gene; V was cut back by 2 bases and J by 4 bases. The CDR3 loop spans 16 amino acids. Germline loops: CDR1 SEHNR, CDR2 FQNEAQ (reference sequence). CDR3 in amino acids: CASSLQGTGGGNTIYF. In DNA, the CDR3 is TGTGCCAGCAGCTTACAAGGGACAGGGGGCGGAAACACCATATATTTT.

This chain uses TRBV7-6 with TRBJ2-1; TRBD1 agrees at 9 bases. Germline trimming cut 5 bases from V and 7 bases from J; bases unmatched to any gene: 3. The CDR3 sequence is 13 residues long. In germline, CDR1 is SGHVS, CDR2 FNYEAQ. CDR3 region: CASSLGQGNEQFF. The CDR3 coding sequence is TGTGCCAGCAGCCTTGGACAGGGGAATGAGCAGTTCTTC.

V and J are TRBV5-6 and TRBJ2-3; D not certain. Germline CDR1 SGHDT, CDR2 YYEEEE. This CDR3 spans 16 amino acids. With 3 bases removed from V and 0 bases from J, the gap between germline ends came to 14 bases. CDR3 sequence (DNA): TGTGCCAGCAGCTGTCGGACGGTCCCTAGCACAGATACGCAGTATTTT. This codes for CASSCRTVPSTDTQYF. The variable domain in full, completed from reference TRBV5-6 and TRBJ2-3, reads DAGVTQSPTHLIKTRGQQVTLRCSPKSGHDTVSWYQQALGQGPQFIFQYYEEEERQRGNFPDRFSGHQFPNYSSELNVNALLLGDSALYLCASSCRTVPSTDTQYFGPGTRLTVL.

V usage is TRBV4-3 and J usage is TRBJ1-1, with D perhaps matching TRBD1 (6 bases). The CDR3 sequence is 15 residues long. Germline values: CDR1 LGHNA, CDR2 YSLEER. V was shortened by 0 bases and J by 3 bases, with 11 bases between the two germline ends. CDR3 nucleotides: TGCGCCAGCAGCCAAGACTGGGACACCTACACTGAAGCTTTCTTT. It is translated as CASSQDWDTYTEAFF.

The chain carries TRBV12-3 or TRBV12-4 and TRBJ2-2, with D uncertain. V dropped 5 bases and J dropped 0 bases, with 13 bases sitting between them. The CDR3 length is 16 residues. DNA for the CDR3: TGTGCCAGCAGTCCAACAGTACCCTCGAACACCGGGGAGCTGTTTTTT. Its protein is CASSPTVPSNTGELFF.

The chain is built from TRBV12-3 or TRBV12-4 and TRBJ2-6; D is undetermined. The CDR3 spans 20 residues. The V gene lost 7 bases and the J gene lost 4 bases, with 29 bases spanning the gap. The CDR3 DNA reads TGTGCCAGCACCTCGGCTATCGATATTCCTTTGAGTGTGGGGGCCAACGTCCTGACTTTC. It translates to CASTSAIDIPLSVGANVLTF.

With respect to this clonotype: Germline and junction disagree at one end, which may indicate a read error. The chain couples TRBV7-9 to TRBJ2-2, with D maybe TRBD2 (6 bases). The CDR3 extends over 17 amino acids. The germline CDR1 and CDR2 sequences are SEHNR and FQNEAQ (reference sequence). In DNA, the CDR3 is TGTGCCAGCAGTTTAGGAGGGGCAGGGAGTCTCACCGGGGAGCTGTTTTTT. Its translation: CASSLGGAGSLTGELFF.

V is TRBV27 and J is TRBJ2-6; no firm D call. The V and J ends lost 7 bases and 4 bases respectively, with 8 bases between them. The length of the CDR3 is 13 residues. Germline V gives CDR1 MNHEY, CDR2 SMNVEV (reference sequence). As DNA, the CDR3 is TGTGCCAGCACCCCAACAGGGGCCAACGTCCTGACTTTC. This gives the protein CASTPTGANVLTF.

The chain uses TRBV20-1 and TRBJ2-7; TRBD1 aligns across 12 bases. This CDR3 region has 15 residues. Germline V CDR1 and CDR2: DFQATT, SNEGSKA (reference sequence). V shed 0 bases, J shed 3 bases, and the junction held 3 bases outside the gene matches. This CDR3 reads CSARDGTGGSYEQYF. The CDR3 coding sequence is TGCAGTGCTAGAGATGGGACAGGGGGCAGCTACGAGCAGTACTTC.

The chain recombines TRBV4-2 with TRBJ2-2; TRBD2 might be the D (5 bases). Trimming took 4 bases from V and 6 from J, leaving 12 bases between them. Germline loops: CDR1 LGHNA, CDR2 YNFKEQ. CDR3 length: 14 amino acids. Here the CDR3 reads CASSRTPRAGELFF. The CDR3 DNA follows: TGTGCCAGCAGCCGGACTCCCCGAGCCGGGGAGCTGTTTTTT.

This chain links TRBV19 with TRBJ2-7; possible D gene TRBD2, 5 bases. In germline, CDR1 is LNHDA, CDR2 SQIVND (reference sequence). This CDR3 is built from 13 residues. Trimming stripped 6 bases from V and 4 bases from J, with 13 bases between. The CDR3 DNA follows: TGTGCCAGTAGCTACCGGGGTTCGTACGAGCAGTACTTC. Protein product: CASSYRGSYEQYF.

This clonotype was seen just once. The V gene is TRBV5-6, the J gene TRBJ1-2; TRBD1 agrees at 12 bases. This CDR3 spans 16 amino acids. Unmatched junction bases numbered 3, after V lost 0 bases and J lost 3 bases. Per germline, CDR1 SGHDT and CDR2 YYEEEE. The CDR3 region is CASSLEGQGAYYGYTF. The CDR3 bases are TGTGCCAGCAGCTTGGAGGGACAGGGGGCGTACTATGGCTACACCTTC. The variable domain in full, with the rest retrieved from reference TRBV5-6 and TRBJ1-2, is DAGVTQSPTHLIKTRGQQVTLRCSPKSGHDTVSWYQQALGQGPQFIFQYYEEEERQRGNFPDRFSGHQFPNYSSELNVNALLLGDSALYLCASSLEGQGAYYGYTFGSGTRLTVV.